The 25 T cell receptor beta chains below all came from one sample that was sequenced in a study of OX40 agonist ivuxolimab in advanced cancers. Repertoires were generated with immunoSEQ multiplex PCR, while TCRdb's copy carries only in-frame clones and drops some. The sample carries around 19,000 clones, about 73% recorded once. Sequencing used CD4+ or CD8+ T cells sorted from blood, obtained in a trial of the OX40 agonist ivuxolimab. The receptors were gathered from an adult with an advanced solid tumor such as melanoma, head and neck, liver or kidney cancer.

This chain links TRBV29-1 with TRBJ1-3, with no clear D. The germline CDR1 and CDR2 sequences are SQVTM and ANQGSEA. V lost 5 bases to trimming and J lost 2 bases, with 7 bases between them. The CDR3 has 12 residues. The CDR3 loop is CSVQKTGNTIYF. The CDR3 DNA sequence: TGCAGCGTTCAAAAAACTGGAAACACCATATATTTT. The whole variable domain, remainder taken from reference TRBV29-1 and TRBJ1-3, is SAVISQKPSRDICQRGTSLTIQCQVDSQVTMMFWYRQQPGQSLTLIATANQGSEATYESGFVIDKFPISRPNLTFSTLTVSNMSPEDSSIYLCSVQKTGNTIYFGEGSWLTVV.

The genes are TRBV9 and TRBJ2-3, with D unclear. CDR1 and CDR2 from the germline V gene are SGDLS and YYNGEE. V was shortened by 0 bases and J by 2 bases, with 10 bases between the two germline ends. This CDR3 is 15 amino acids long. In DNA form, the CDR3 reads TGTGCCAGCAGCGTAGGCGAGGCCTACACAGATACGCAGTATTTT. It yields the protein CASSVGEAYTDTQYF.

The V gene is TRBV9, the J gene TRBJ2-2, with a weak D call TRBD2 (5 bases). V was trimmed by 0 bases and J by 5 bases, leaving 11 bases between them. In germline, CDR1 is SGDLS, CDR2 YYNGEE. The CDR3 has 15 residues. This CDR3 reads CASSVAGIGTGELFF. CDR3 in DNA: TGTGCCAGCAGCGTAGCCGGGATAGGTACCGGGGAGCTGTTTTTT.

A few counts support this clone. The V and J genes are TRBV28 and TRBJ2-3; TRBD2 matches 7 bases. From germline, CDR1 is MDHEN and CDR2 SYDVKM. The CDR3 contains 17 residues. Unmatched junction bases numbered 14, after V lost 6 bases and J lost 2 bases. The CDR3 sequence is CASSTPFGLADTDTQYF. CDR3 DNA sequence: TGTGCCAGCAGCACTCCCTTTGGGCTAGCGGACACAGATACGCAGTATTTT.

The chain uses TRBV11-3 and TRBJ2-2; 14 bases are shared with TRBD2. The germline V gene has CDR1 SGHNT and CDR2 YENEEA. J was trimmed by 4 bases and V by 5 bases; bases with no gene match: 9. The CDR3 totals 18 residues. The CDR3 region has the DNA TGTGCCAGCAGCGCAGGGACTAGCGGGAGTGGTGGCACCGGGGAGCTGTTTTTT. Amino acid sequence: CASSAGTSGSGGTGELFF.

This clone showed up just a few times. This chain joins TRBV6-4 and TRBJ2-3; D ambiguous. In germline, CDR1 is MRHNA, CDR2 SNTAGT. The CDR3 is made up of 13 amino acids. V lost 3 bases and J 2 bases, leaving 6 bases between the germline ends. DNA for the CDR3: TGTGCCAGCAGTGAAGGCGACACAGATACGCAGTATTTT. Amino acid sequence: CASSEGDTDTQYF.

Here the CDR3 reads CASSEGGHEQYF. Written as DNA, the CDR3 is TGTGCCAGCAGTGAGGGGGGCCACGAGCAGTACTTC. The rearrangement uses TRBV2 and TRBJ2-7, with D possibly being TRBD1 or TRBD2 (6 bases each). V lost 3 bases to trimming and J lost 5 bases, with 8 bases between them. The germline V gene encodes CDR1 SNHLY and CDR2 FYNNEI. The CDR3 has 12 amino acids.

This clone has more than one count but fewer than ten. The chain uses TRBV28 and TRBJ2-7, with D possibly TRBD2 on 5 matching bases. Trimming shortened V by 0 bases and J by 6 bases, and 15 bases separated the two germline ends. This CDR3 comprises 15 residues. Germline V gene data show CDR1 as MDHEN and CDR2 as SYDVKM. The CDR3 region is CASSLWGSSSLEQYF. In DNA form, the CDR3 reads TGTGCCAGCAGTTTATGGGGGAGTTCCTCGCTCGAGCAGTACTTC.

The chain couples TRBV2 to TRBJ2-5, with TRBD1 matching 7 bases. V was clipped by 7 bases and J by 1 base; unmatched bases: 6. This CDR3 has 14 amino acids. Germline V gives CDR1 SNHLY, CDR2 FYNNEI. CDR3 in amino acids: CASTSGQSQETQYF. The CDR3 bases are TGTGCCAGCACCTCGGGACAGAGCCAAGAGACCCAGTACTTC.

The chain couples TRBV18 to TRBJ2-5; unclear D gene. Germline values: CDR1 KGHSH, CDR2 LQKENI. V was clipped by 0 bases and J by 1 base, with 9 bases between them. The CDR3 has 15 residues. In DNA, the CDR3 is TGTGCCAGCTCACCACCGTTAACACCCCAAGAGACCCAGTACTTC. It codes for CASSPPLTPQETQYF.

The rearrangement links TRBV6-1 to TRBJ2-5; 7 bases are a match to TRBD1. With 8 bases clipped from V and 0 bases from J, the junction kept 6 bases outside the gene matches. Per germline, CDR1 MNHNS and CDR2 SASEGT. The CDR3 is 14 amino acids. For the CDR3, the DNA is TGTGCCAGCCCCGGGACAGTGGACCAAGAGACCCAGTACTTC. This encodes CASPGTVDQETQYF.

The chain uses TRBV5-6 and TRBJ1-4; D uncertain. The CDR3 totals 15 residues. Germline loops: CDR1 SGHDT, CDR2 YYEEEE. The V gene lost 4 bases and the J gene lost 0 bases, with 10 bases spanning the gap. The CDR3 loop reads CASSPTIATNEKLFF. Written as DNA, the CDR3 is TGTGCCAGCAGCCCCACAATTGCAACTAATGAAAAACTGTTTTTT.

The chain couples TRBV20-1 to TRBJ1-1; perhaps TRBD1 as D (6 bases). Trimming removed 5 bases at V and 7 bases at J, with 11 bases between. CDR3 length: 11 residues. Germline V gene sequence: CDR1 DFQATT, CDR2 SNEGSKA (reference sequence). The CDR3 bases are TGCAGTGCTGGGGGGCCGCTTGAAGCTTTCTTT. This sequence encodes CSAGGPLEAFF.

The V and J genes are TRBV5-4 and TRBJ1-1; D call uncertain. Germline lookup yields CDR1 SGHNT and CDR2 YYREEE (reference sequence). The V and J ends lost 4 bases and 0 bases respectively, with 10 bases between them. The CDR3 sequence is 14 residues long. The CDR3 reads CASSPPGMNTEAFF. CDR3 DNA: TGTGCCAGCAGCCCTCCGGGGATGAACACTGAAGCTTTCTTT.

V is TRBV19 and J is TRBJ2-2; D ambiguous. The CDR3 consists of 12 residues. Germline V gives CDR1 LNHDA, CDR2 SQIVND (reference sequence). V lost 2 bases to trimming and J lost 9 bases, with 7 bases between them. CDR3 loop: CASSIYLRELFF. In DNA form, the CDR3 reads TGTGCCAGTAGTATATATTTGCGGGAGCTGTTTTTT.

The chain uses TRBV7-9 and TRBJ1-6; D is unresolved. Germline lookup yields CDR1 SEHNR and CDR2 FQNEAQ (reference sequence). The CDR3 contains 15 residues. The V and J ends lost 1 base and 5 bases respectively, with 9 bases between them. DNA of the CDR3: TGTGCCAGCAGCTTAGTGAACAGCAATAATTCACCCCTCCACTTT. Amino acids: CASSLVNSNNSPLHF. Based on the CDR3 plus reference TRBV7-9 and TRBJ1-6, the full variable domain is DTGVSQNPRHKITKRGQNVTFRCDPISEHNRLYWYRQTLGQGPEFLTYFQNEAQLEKSRLLSDRFSAERPKGSFSTLEIQRTEQGDSAMYLCASSLVNSNNSPLHFGNGTRLTVT.

This clone occurred a few times. The chain is built from TRBV10-1 and TRBJ1-6; D remains unclear. The CDR3 is made up of 15 amino acids. Per germline, CDR1 WNHNN and CDR2 SYGVQD (reference sequence). V was shortened by 2 bases and J by 6 bases, with 11 bases between the two germline ends. CDR3 loop: CASSEGGSGNSPLHF. CDR3 in DNA: TGCGCCAGCAGTGAGGGAGGGTCCGGTAATTCACCCCTCCACTTT.

CDR3 amino acids: CASSYWATDTQYF. The DNA for the CDR3 is TGTGCCAGCAGTTACTGGGCCACAGATACGCAGTATTTT. This chain joins TRBV6-8 and TRBJ2-3; D ambiguous. Germline CDR1 MNHGY, CDR2 SAAAGT. The V end lost 1 base, the J end lost 2 bases, and 4 bases lay between the germline ends. The CDR3 has 13 residues.

The chain is built from TRBV11-3 and TRBJ2-7; tentative D call: TRBD1 (5 bases). The germline V and J ends were trimmed by 4 bases and 6 bases, with 10 bases remaining between them. The length of the CDR3 is 12 residues. Germline lookup yields CDR1 SGHNT and CDR2 YENEEA. CDR3 bases: TGTGCCAGCAGCTCAGACAGCCTCGAGCAGTACTTC. It is translated as CASSSDSLEQYF.

This clone was seen just once. V usage is TRBV5-1 and J usage is TRBJ2-2, with 8 bases lining up with TRBD1. The CDR3 is 14 amino acids. CDR1 and CDR2 (germline): SGHRS, YFSETQ. Losses at the gene ends were 8 bases for V and 4 bases for J; bases not matched to a gene: 7. For the CDR3, the DNA is TGCGCCAGTAAACCGGGACAGGCCACCGGGGAGCTGTTTTTT. This encodes CASKPGQATGELFF.

V usage is TRBV7-2 and J usage is TRBJ2-3; 9 bases line up with TRBD2. This CDR3 comprises 14 residues. Trimming took 6 bases from V and 2 from J; bases not matched to a gene: 3. CDR1 and CDR2 from the germline V gene are SGHTA and FQGNSA. The CDR3 protein is CASSRGGATDTQYF. CDR3 coding DNA: TGTGCCAGCAGTCGCGGGGGGGCCACAGATACGCAGTATTTT.

The chain has TRBV7-2 and TRBJ1-5, with no clear D. The germline V and J ends were trimmed by 3 bases and 3 bases, with 6 bases remaining between them. Per germline, CDR1 SGHTA and CDR2 FQGNSA. The CDR3 runs to 13 residues. CDR3 nucleotide sequence: TGTGCCAGCAGCTTTCATTCCAATCAGCCCCAGCATTTT. Translation gives CASSFHSNQPQHF. The entire variable domain, with the rest obtained from reference TRBV7-2 and TRBJ1-5, is as follows: GAGVSQSPSNKVTEKGKDVELRCDPISGHTALYWYRQSLGQGLEFLIYFQGNSAPDKSGLPSDRFSAERTGGSVSTLTIQRTQQEDSAVYLCASSFHSNQPQHFGDGTRLSIL.

This clone was seen a few times. The CDR3 region has the DNA TGTGCCATCAGTGAGTCCGGGGACCGCCGGGGCTACACCTTC. It yields the protein CAISESGDRRGYTF. This chain connects TRBV10-3 to TRBJ1-2; TRBD1 is a possible D gene (5 bases). The CDR3 length is 14 residues. Deletions cut 0 bases from V and 8 bases from J, with 13 bases between. Germline V CDR1 and CDR2: ENHRY, SYGVKD.

This clone showed up just a few times. This chain connects TRBV6-4 to TRBJ1-5; 7 bases are shared with TRBD1. The CDR3 is 14 residues long. J was trimmed by 4 bases and V by 5 bases; bases with no gene match: 5. Germline V gives CDR1 MRHNA, CDR2 SNTAGT. CDR3 region: CASSTGDANQPQHF. For the CDR3, the DNA is TGTGCCAGCAGTACAGGGGATGCAAATCAGCCCCAGCATTTT.

By sample share, this clone is medium-sized (0.01 to 0.1%). The chain couples TRBV28 to TRBJ2-2, with 10 bases identical to TRBD1. Germline V CDR1 and CDR2: MDHEN, SYDVKM. This CDR3 region has 18 residues. After removal of 6 bases from V and 2 bases from J, the junction contained 12 bases not matched to a gene. The CDR3 region has the DNA TGTGCCAGCAGCTCAACTCGAGGACAGGGGGGTAACACCGGGGAGCTGTTTTTT. This sequence encodes CASSSTRGQGGNTGELFF. Looking up the rest from reference TRBV28 and TRBJ2-2 gives the full variable domain: DVKVTQSSRYLVKRTGEKVFLECVQDMDHENMFWYRQDPGLGLRLIYFSYDVKMKEKGDIPEGYSVSREKKERFSLILESASTNQTSMYLCASSSTRGQGGNTGELFFGEGSRLTVL.